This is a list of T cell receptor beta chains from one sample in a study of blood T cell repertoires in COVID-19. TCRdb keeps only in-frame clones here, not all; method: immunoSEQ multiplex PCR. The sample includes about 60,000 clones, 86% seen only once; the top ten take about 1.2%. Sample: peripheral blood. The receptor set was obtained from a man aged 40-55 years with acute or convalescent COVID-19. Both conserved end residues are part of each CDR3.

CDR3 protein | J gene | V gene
CASSSTGYLRGYTF | TRBJ1-2 | TRBV11-3
CASSLAATVSGNTIYF | TRBJ1-3 | TRBV7-3
CASSAGQGIGELFF | TRBJ2-2 | TRBV6-4
CASSATSDGYTF | TRBJ1-2 | TRBV5-1
CASKEGGNTIYF | TRBJ1-3 | TRBV28
CASSLFSGNRDGYTF | TRBJ1-2 | TRBV5-1
CASSSAGGITEAFF | TRBJ1-1 | TRBV7-8
CASSLVPSGGAGETQYF | TRBJ2-5 | TRBV5-1
CATWSRDRVTEQYF | TRBJ2-7 | TRBV10-3
CASSPAPASSYEQYF | TRBJ2-7 | TRBV18
CASSPTTTFTDTQYF | TRBJ2-3 | TRBV5-4
CASSQVSGGAREQYF | TRBJ2-7 | TRBV3-1/TRBV3-2
CASRTLGGTYEQYF | TRBJ2-7 | TRBV7-8
CASSRGIGHEAFF | TRBJ1-1 | TRBV4-1
CASSPGASAYEQYF | TRBJ2-7 | TRBV19
CASSQLPTGHMDYGYTF | TRBJ1-2 | TRBV4-1
CASSLELAGEDEQFF | TRBJ2-1 | TRBV5-1
CARSQEGRGGHEQFF | TRBJ2-1 | TRBV3-1/TRBV3-2
CASSVGLADIQYF | TRBJ2-4 | TRBV9
CATSRLSGGLTEAFF | TRBJ1-1 | TRBV15
CAISLAGDTDTQYF | TRBJ2-3 | TRBV10-3
CASSLKGGETQYF | TRBJ2-5 | TRBV12-3/TRBV12-4
CASSLGKSQVSYEQYF | TRBJ2-7 | TRBV5-6
CASSFGWRRNIQYF | TRBJ2-4 | TRBV28
CASSLNGETQYF | TRBJ2-5 | TRBV5-5
CASSPLKQFF | TRBJ2-1 | TRBV19
CASSVLAGYNEQFF | TRBJ2-1 | TRBV10-2
CASSFGQANGEQYF | TRBJ2-7 | TRBV11-3
CAISEQRGGPTTGALHF | TRBJ1-6 | TRBV10-3
CASSPRGRRTEAFF | TRBJ1-1 | TRBV18
CASSPRTGGSANEKLFF | TRBJ1-4 | TRBV9
CASNSGSASYEQYF | TRBJ2-7 | TRBV11-3
CASSQGGFSNQPQHF | TRBJ1-5 | TRBV4-2
CASSVGVFDEQYF | TRBJ2-7 | TRBV10-1
CASSPGQGASWGYEQYF | TRBJ2-7 | TRBV19
CASGQKSPEAFF | TRBJ1-1 | TRBV6-1
CSVREPGEQFF | TRBJ2-1 | TRBV29-1
CASSIGQGASDGYTF | TRBJ1-2 | TRBV6-5
CASSSTGTASNYGYTF | TRBJ1-2 | TRBV5-5
CASSPLWTGSTDTQYF | TRBJ2-3 | TRBV14
CASSLRRNTYNEQFF | TRBJ2-1 | TRBV5-5
CASRLTSGAETQYF | TRBJ2-5 | TRBV5-4
CASSVDRTRGYTF | TRBJ1-2 | TRBV11-2
CASSSGRERMANEKLFF | TRBJ1-4 | TRBV7-9
CSVGDSPTNQKLFF | TRBJ1-4 | TRBV29-1
CASSKSPGQQETQYF | TRBJ2-5 | TRBV7-8
CASSRSGGSYEQYF | TRBJ2-7 | TRBV7-8
CASSQGGQGAWVYGYTF | TRBJ1-2 | TRBV3-1/TRBV3-2
CASSLDLEGKETQYF | TRBJ2-5 | TRBV5-6